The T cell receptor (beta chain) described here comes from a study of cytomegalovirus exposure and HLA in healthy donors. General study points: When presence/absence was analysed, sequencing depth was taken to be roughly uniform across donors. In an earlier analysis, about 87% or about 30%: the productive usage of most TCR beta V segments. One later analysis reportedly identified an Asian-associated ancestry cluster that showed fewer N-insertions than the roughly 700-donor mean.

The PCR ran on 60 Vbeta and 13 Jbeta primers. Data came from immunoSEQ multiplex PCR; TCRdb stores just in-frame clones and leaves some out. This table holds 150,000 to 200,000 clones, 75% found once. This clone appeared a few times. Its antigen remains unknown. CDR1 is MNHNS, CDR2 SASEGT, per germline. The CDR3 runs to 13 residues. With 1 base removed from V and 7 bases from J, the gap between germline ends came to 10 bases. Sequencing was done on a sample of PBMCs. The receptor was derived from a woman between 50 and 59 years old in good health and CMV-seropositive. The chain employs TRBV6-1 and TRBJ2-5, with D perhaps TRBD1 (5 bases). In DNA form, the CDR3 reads TGTGCCAGCAGTGAAGAGGGGTGGGGGACCCAGTACTTC. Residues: CASSEEGWGTQYF.